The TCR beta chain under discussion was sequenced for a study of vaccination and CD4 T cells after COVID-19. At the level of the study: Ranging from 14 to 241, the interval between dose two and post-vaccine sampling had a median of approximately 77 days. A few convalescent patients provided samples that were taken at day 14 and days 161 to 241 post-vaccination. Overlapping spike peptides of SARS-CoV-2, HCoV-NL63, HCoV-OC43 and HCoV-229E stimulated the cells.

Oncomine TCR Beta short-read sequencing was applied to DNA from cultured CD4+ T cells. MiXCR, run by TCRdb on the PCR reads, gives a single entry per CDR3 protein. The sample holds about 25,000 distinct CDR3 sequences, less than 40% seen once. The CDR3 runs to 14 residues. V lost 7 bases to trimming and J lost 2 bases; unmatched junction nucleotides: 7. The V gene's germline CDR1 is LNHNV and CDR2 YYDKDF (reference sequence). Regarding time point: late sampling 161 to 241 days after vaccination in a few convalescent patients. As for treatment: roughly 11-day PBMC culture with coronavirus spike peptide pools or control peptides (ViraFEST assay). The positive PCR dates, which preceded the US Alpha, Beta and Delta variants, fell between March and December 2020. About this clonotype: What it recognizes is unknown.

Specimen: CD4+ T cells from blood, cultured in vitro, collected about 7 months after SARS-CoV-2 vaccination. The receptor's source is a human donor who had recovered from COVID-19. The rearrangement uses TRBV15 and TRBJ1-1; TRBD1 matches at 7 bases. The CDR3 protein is CATKQEGANTEAFF. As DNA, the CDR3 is TGTGCCACCAAACAGGAGGGGGCTAACACTGAAGCTTTCTTT. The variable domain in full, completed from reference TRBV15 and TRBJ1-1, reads DAMVIQNPRYQVTQFGKPVTLSCSQTLNHNVMYWYQQKSSQAPKLLFHYYDKDFNNEADTPDNFQSRRPNTSFCFLDIRSPGLGDTAMYLCATKQEGANTEAFFGQGTRLTVV.